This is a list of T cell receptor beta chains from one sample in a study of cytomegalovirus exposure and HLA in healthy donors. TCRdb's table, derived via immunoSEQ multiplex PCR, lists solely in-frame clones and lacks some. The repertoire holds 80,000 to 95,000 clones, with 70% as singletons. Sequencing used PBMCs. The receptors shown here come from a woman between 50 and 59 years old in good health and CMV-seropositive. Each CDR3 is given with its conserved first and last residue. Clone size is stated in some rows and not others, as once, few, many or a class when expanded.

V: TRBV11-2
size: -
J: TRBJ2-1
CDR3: CASSFQATSGTYNEQFF

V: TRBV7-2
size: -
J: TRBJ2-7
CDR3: CASSSRGLGGGQYF

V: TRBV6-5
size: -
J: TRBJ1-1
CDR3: CASSWGGFTEAFF

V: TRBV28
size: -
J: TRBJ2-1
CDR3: CASPPSGRAGYNEQFF

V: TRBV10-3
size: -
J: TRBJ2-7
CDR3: CAISDVQGPLSYEQYF

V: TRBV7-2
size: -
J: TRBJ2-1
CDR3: CASSPGTLANEQFF

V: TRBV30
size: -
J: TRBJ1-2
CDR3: CAWTRPGTARNYGYTF

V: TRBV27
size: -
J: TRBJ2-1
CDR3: CASSLPRQGLSSYNEQFF

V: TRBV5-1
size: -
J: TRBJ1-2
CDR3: CASSLDRQGFRGYTF

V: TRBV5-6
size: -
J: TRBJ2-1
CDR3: CASSFGVATTQQFF

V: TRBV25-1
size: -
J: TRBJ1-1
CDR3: CASSALTGVNTEAFF

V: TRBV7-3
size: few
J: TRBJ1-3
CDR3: CASSPTPDRILSGNTIYF

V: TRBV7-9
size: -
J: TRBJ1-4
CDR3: CASSLPAGPDEKLFF

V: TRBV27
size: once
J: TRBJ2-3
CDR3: CASSPRSGQGATDTQYF

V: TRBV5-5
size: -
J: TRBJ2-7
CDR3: CASSFSGLSNEQYF

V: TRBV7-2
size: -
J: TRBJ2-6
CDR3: CASSLARSGANVLTF

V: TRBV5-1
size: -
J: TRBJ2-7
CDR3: CASSFQGSYEQYF

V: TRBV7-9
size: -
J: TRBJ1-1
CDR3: CASSRTGVQAMNTEAFF

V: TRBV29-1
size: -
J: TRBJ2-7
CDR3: CSVDGRGSGRSDEQYF